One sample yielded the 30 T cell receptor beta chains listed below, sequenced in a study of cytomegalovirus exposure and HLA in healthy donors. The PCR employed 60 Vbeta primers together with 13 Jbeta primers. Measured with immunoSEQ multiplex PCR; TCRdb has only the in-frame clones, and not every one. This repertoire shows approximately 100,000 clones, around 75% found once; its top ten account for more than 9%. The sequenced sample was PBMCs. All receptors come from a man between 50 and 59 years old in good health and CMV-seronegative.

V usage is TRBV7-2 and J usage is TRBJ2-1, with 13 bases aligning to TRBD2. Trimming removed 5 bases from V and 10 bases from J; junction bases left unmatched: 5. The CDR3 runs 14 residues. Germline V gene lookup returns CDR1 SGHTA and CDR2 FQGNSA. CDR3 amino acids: CASSPLAGGYEQFF. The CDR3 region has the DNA TGTGCCAGCAGCCCACTAGCGGGAGGGTACGAGCAGTTCTTC.

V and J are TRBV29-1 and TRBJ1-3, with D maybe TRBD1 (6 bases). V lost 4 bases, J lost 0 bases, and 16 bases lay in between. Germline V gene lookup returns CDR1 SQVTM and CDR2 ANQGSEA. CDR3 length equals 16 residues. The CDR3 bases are TGCAGCGTTGTACCCCGGGGAGGGGGCTCTGGAAACACCATATATTTT. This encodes CSVVPRGGGSGNTIYF.

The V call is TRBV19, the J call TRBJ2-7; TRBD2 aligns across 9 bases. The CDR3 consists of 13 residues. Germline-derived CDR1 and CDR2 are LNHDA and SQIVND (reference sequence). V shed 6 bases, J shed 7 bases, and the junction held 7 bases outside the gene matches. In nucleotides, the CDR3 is TGTGCCAGTAGCCCCGCGGGGGGGGCAGAGCAGTACTTC. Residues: CASSPAGGAEQYF.

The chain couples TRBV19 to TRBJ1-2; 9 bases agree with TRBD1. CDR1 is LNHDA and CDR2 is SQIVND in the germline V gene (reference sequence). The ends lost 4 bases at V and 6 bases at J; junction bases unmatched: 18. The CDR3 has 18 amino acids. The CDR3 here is CASSTLIYGTGNTNGYTF. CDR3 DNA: TGTGCCAGTAGTACCCTGATATATGGGACAGGGAATACGAATGGCTACACCTTC.

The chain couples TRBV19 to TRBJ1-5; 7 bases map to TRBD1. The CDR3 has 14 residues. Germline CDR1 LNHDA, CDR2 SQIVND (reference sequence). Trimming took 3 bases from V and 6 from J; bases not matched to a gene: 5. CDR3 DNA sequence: TGTGCCAGTAGTATTCAGGCAGGGGGTCAGCCCCAGCATTTT. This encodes CASSIQAGGQPQHF.

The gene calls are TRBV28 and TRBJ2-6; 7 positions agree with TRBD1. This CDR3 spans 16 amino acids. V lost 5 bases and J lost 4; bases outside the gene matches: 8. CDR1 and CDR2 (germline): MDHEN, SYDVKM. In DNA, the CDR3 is TGTGCCAGCAGTACAGGGGCCTGGGGGGGGGCCAACGTCCTGACTTTC. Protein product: CASSTGAWGGANVLTF.

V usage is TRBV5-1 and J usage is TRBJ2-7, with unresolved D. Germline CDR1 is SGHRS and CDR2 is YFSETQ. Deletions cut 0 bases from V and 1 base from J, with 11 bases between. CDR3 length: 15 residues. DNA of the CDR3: TGCGCCAGCAGCTTGGCTGGCGGAACTTCCTACGAGCAGTACTTC. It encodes CASSLAGGTSYEQYF. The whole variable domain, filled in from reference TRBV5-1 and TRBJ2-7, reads KAGVTQTPRYLIKTRGQQVTLSCSPISGHRSVSWYQQTPGQGLQFLFEYFSETQRNKGNFPGRFSGRQFSNSRSEMNVSTLELGDSALYLCASSLAGGTSYEQYFGPGTRLTVT.

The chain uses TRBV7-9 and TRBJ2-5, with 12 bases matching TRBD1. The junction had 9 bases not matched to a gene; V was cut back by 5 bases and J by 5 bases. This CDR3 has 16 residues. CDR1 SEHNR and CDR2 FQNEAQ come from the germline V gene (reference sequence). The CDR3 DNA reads TGTGCCAGCAGCCCCGGGGACAGGGGGCCGGGTGAGACCCAGTACTTC. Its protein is CASSPGDRGPGETQYF.

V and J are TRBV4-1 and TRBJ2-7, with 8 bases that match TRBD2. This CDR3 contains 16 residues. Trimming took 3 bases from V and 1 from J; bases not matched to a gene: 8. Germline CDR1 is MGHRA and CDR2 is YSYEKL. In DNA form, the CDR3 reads TGCGCCAGCAGCCACCTTCTGACGGGGGGGTCCTACGAGCAGTACTTC. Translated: CASSHLLTGGSYEQYF.

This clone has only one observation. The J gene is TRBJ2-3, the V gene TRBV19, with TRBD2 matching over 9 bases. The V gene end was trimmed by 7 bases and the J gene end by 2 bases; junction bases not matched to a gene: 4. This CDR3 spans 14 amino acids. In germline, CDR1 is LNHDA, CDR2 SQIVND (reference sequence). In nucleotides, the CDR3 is TGTGCCAGTACCCTGGGACTAGCCACAGATACGCAGTATTTT. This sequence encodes CASTLGLATDTQYF.

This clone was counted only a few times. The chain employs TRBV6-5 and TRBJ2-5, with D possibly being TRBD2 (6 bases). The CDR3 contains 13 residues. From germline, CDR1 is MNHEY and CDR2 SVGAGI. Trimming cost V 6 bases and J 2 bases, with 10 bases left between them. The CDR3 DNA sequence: TGTGCCAGCAGCCGTGGGGGGCAAGAGACCCAGTACTTC. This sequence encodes CASSRGGQETQYF.

CDR3 coding DNA: TGTGCCAGCAGCTTAGACCGCGGGGGCTTTTCACCCCTCCACTTT. Translated, it gives CASSLDRGGFSPLHF. V gene TRBV7-2 combines with J gene TRBJ1-6, with D possibly matching TRBD1 (6 bases). Germline loops: CDR1 SGHTA, CDR2 FQGNSA. V dropped 1 base and J dropped 9 bases, with 13 bases sitting between them. The CDR3 is 15 amino acids. The variable domain in full, with the rest retrieved from reference TRBV7-2 and TRBJ1-6, is GAGVSQSPSNKVTEKGKDVELRCDPISGHTALYWYRQSLGQGLEFLIYFQGNSAPDKSGLPSDRFSAERTGGSVSTLTIQRTQQEDSAVYLCASSLDRGGFSPLHFGNGTRLTVT.

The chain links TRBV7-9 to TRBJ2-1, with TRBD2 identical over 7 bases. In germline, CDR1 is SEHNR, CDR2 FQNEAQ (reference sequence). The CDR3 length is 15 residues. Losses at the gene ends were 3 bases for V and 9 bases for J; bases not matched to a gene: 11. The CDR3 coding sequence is TGTGCCAGCAGCTTGGGTAATGCGGGAGAGGGTGAGCAGTTCTTC. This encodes CASSLGNAGEGEQFF.

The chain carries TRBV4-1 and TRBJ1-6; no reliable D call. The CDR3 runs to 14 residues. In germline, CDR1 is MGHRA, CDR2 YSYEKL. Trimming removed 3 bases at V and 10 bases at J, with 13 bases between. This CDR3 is CASSHPWRGSPLHF. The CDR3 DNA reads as TGCGCCAGCAGCCATCCTTGGCGCGGATCACCCCTCCACTTT.

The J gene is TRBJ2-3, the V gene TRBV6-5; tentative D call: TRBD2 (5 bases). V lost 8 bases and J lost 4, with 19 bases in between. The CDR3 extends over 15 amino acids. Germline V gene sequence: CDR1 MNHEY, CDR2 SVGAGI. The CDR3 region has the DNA TGTGCCAGCTCCCCCCTTCTGGGAGACTCAGATACGCAGTATTTT. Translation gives CASSPLLGDSDTQYF.

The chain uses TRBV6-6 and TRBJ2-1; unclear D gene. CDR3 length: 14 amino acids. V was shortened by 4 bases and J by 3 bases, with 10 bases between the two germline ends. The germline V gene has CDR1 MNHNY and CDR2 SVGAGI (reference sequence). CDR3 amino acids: CASSSGAVYNEQFF. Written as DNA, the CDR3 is TGTGCCAGCAGTTCCGGAGCAGTCTACAATGAGCAGTTCTTC.

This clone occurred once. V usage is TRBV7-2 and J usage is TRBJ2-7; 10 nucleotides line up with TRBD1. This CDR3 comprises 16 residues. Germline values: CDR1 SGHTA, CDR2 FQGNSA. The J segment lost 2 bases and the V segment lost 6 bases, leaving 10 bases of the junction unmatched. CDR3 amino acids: CASRAPLGQGTYEQYF. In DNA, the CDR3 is TGTGCCAGCAGGGCGCCTCTGGGACAGGGGACCTACGAGCAGTACTTC.

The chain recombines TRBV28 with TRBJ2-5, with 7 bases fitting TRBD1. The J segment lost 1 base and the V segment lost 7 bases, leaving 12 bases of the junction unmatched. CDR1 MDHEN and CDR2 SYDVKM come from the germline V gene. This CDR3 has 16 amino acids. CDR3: CASTLSAGTVQETQYF. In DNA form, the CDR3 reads TGTGCCAGCACCTTGTCAGCCGGGACAGTCCAAGAGACCCAGTACTTC.

CDR3 loop: CASSEGGLGTEAFF. Here the CDR3 DNA reads TGTGCCAGCTCCGAGGGGGGGTTGGGCACTGAAGCTTTCTTT. The V call is TRBV18, the J call TRBJ1-1, with D perhaps TRBD1 (6 bases). This CDR3 is 14 amino acids long. CDR1 is KGHSH, CDR2 LQKENI, per germline. V was cut by 6 bases and J by 4 bases, with 15 bases left in between.

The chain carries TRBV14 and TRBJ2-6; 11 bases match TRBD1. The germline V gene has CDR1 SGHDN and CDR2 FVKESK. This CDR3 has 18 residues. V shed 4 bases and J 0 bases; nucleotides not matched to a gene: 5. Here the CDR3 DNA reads TGTGCCAGCAGCCCGGGGACAGGGGGATTCTCTGGGGCCAACGTCCTGACTTTC. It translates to CASSPGTGGFSGANVLTF. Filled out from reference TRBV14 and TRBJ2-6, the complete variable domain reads EAGVTQFPSHSVIEKGQTVTLRCDPISGHDNLYWYRRVMGKEIKFLLHFVKESKQDESGMPNNRFLAERTGGTYSTLKVQPAELEDSGVYFCASSPGTGGFSGANVLTFGAGSRLTVL.

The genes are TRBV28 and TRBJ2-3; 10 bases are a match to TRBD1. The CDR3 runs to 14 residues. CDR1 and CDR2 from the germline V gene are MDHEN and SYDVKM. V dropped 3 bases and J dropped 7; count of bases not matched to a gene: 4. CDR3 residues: CASSFDRGQNTQYF. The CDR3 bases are TGTGCCAGCAGTTTCGACAGGGGGCAAAATACGCAGTATTTT.

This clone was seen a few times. This chain's CDR3 is CASSPLRNQPQHF. CDR3 sequence (DNA): TGTGCCAGCAGTCCTCTCCGCAATCAGCCCCAGCATTTT. The chain carries TRBV27 and TRBJ1-5; D gene unclear. Deletions cut 5 bases from V and 2 bases from J, with 7 bases between. Germline lookup yields CDR1 MNHEY and CDR2 SMNVEV (reference sequence). The CDR3 loop spans 13 amino acids.

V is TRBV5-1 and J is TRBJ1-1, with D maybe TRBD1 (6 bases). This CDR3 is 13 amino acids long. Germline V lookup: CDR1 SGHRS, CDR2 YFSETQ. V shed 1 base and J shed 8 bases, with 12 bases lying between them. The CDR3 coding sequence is TGCGCCAGCAGCTTGACCACGGACAGCGAAGCTTTCTTT. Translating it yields CASSLTTDSEAFF. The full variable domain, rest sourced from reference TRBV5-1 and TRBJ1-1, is KAGVTQTPRYLIKTRGQQVTLSCSPISGHRSVSWYQQTPGQGLQFLFEYFSETQRNKGNFPGRFSGRQFSNSRSEMNVSTLELGDSALYLCASSLTTDSEAFFGQGTRLTVV.

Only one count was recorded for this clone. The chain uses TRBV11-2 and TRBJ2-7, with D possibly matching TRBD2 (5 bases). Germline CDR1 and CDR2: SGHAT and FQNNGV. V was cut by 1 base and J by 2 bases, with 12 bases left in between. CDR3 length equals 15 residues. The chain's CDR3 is CASSLGSRETYEQYF. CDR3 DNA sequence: TGTGCCAGCAGCTTAGGGTCCCGGGAAACCTACGAGCAGTACTTC.

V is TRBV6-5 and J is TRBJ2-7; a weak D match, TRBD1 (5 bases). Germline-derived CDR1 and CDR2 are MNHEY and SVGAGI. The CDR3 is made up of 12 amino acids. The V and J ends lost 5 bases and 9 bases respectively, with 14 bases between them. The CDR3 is CASSDSRGGQYF. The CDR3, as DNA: TGTGCCAGCAGTGACAGTCGAGGCGGGCAGTACTTC.

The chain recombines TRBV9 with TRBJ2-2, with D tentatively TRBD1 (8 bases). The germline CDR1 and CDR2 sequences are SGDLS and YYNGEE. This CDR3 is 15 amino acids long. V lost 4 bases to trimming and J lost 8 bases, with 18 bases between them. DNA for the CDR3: TGTGCCAGCAGCTCCACAGGGGGGGGCCGAGGGGAGCTGTTTTTT. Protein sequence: CASSSTGGGRGELFF.

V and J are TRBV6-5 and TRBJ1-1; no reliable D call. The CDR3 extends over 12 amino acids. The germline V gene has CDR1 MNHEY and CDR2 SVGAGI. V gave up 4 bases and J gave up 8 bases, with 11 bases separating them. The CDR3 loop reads CASSSGPFEAFF. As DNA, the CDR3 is TGTGCCAGCAGTTCTGGGCCCTTCGAAGCTTTCTTT.

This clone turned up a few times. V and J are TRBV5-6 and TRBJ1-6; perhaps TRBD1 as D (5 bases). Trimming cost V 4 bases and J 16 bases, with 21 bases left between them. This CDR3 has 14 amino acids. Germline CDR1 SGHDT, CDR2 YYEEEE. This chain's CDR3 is CASSLYSTGRELHF. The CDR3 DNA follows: TGTGCCAGCAGCCTCTACTCTACAGGCAGGGAACTCCACTTT.

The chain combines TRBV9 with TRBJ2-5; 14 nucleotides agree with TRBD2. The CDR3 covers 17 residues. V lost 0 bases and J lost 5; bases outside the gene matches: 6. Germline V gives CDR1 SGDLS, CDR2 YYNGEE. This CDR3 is CASSVAGLAGGGETQYF. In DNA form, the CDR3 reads TGTGCCAGCAGCGTAGCCGGACTAGCGGGAGGAGGTGAGACCCAGTACTTC.

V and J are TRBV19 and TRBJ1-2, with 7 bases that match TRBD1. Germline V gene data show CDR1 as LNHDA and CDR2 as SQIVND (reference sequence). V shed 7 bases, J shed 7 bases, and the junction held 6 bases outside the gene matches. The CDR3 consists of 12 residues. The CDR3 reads CASTSTGRGYTF. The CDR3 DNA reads TGTGCCAGTACCTCGACAGGGCGTGGCTACACCTTC.